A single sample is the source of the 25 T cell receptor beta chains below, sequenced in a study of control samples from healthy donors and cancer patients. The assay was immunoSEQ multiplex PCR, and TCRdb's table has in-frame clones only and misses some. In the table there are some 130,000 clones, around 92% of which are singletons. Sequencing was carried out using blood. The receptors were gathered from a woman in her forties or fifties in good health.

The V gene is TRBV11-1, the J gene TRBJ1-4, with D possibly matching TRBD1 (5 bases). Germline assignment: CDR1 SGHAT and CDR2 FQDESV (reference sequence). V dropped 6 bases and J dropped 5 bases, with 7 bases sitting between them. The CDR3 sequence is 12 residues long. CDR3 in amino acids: CASRGRNEKLFF. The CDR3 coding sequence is TGTGCCAGCAGGGGACGGAATGAAAAACTGTTTTTT.

The CDR3 region has the DNA TGTGCCAGCTCGTACCGGGAGGGCAATCAGCCCCAGCATTTT. Amino acid sequence: CASSYREGNQPQHF. The rearrangement joins TRBV19 to TRBJ1-5, with D unclear. V was shortened by 9 bases and J by 2 bases, with 14 bases between the two germline ends. The CDR3 spans 14 residues. CDR1 and CDR2 (germline): LNHDA, SQIVND (reference sequence).

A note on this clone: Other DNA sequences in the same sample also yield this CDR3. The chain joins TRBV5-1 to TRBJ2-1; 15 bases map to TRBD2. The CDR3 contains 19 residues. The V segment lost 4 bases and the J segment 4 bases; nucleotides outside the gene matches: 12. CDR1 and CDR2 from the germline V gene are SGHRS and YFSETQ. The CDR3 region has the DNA TGCGCCAGCAGCCCCGGACTAGCGGGAGGGTTTGGGATTTACAATGAGCAGTTCTTC. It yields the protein CASSPGLAGGFGIYNEQFF.

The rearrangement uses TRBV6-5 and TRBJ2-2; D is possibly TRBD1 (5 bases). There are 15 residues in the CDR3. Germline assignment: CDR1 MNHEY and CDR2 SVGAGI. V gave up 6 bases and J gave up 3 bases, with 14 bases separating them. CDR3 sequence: CASRYDSADTGELFF. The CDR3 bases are TGTGCCAGCAGATACGACAGTGCGGACACCGGGGAGCTGTTTTTT.

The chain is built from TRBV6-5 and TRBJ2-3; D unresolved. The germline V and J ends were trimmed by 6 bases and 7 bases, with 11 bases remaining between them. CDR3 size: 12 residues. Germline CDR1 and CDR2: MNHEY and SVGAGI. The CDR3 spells CASRRDGHTQYF. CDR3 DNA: TGTGCCAGCAGGCGCGACGGTCATACGCAGTATTTT.

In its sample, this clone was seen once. CDR3 in amino acids: CASSALRVGTDTQYF. The CDR3, as DNA: TGTGCCAGCAGCGCGCTAAGGGTAGGCACAGATACGCAGTATTTT. The chain employs TRBV14 and TRBJ2-3; D gene ambiguous. The germline gives CDR1 SGHDN, CDR2 FVKESK. The V end was cut by 5 bases, the J end by 1 base, with 13 bases between. The CDR3 consists of 15 residues. The variable domain in full, completed from reference TRBV14 and TRBJ2-3, reads EAGVTQFPSHSVIEKGQTVTLRCDPISGHDNLYWYRRVMGKEIKFLLHFVKESKQDESGMPNNRFLAERTGGTYSTLKVQPAELEDSGVYFCASSALRVGTDTQYFGPGTRLTVL.

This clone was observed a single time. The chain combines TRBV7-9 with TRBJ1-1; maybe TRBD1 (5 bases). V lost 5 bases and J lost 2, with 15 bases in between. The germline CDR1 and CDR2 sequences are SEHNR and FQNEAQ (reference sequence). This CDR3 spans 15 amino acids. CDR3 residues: CASSPPGALNTEAFF. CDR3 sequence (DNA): TGTGCCAGCAGCCCACCCGGGGCCCTCAACACTGAAGCTTTCTTT.

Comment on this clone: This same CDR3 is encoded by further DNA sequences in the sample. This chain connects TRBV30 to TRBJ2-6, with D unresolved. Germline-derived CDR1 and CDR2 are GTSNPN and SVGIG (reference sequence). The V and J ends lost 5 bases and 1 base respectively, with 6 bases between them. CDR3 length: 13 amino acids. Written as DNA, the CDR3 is TGTGCCTGGTCAGTGTCTGGGGCCAACGTCCTGACTTTC. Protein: CAWSVSGANVLTF.

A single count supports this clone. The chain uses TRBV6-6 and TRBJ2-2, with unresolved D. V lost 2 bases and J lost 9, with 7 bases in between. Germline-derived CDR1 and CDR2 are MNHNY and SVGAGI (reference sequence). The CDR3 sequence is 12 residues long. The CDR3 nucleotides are TGTGCCAGCAGTTACACCAACCGGGAGCTGTTTTTT. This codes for CASSYTNRELFF.

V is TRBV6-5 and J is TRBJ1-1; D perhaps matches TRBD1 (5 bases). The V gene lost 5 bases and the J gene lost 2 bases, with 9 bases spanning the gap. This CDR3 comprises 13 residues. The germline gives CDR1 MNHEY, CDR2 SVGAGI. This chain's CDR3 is CASSPTGNTEAFF. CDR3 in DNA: TGTGCCAGCAGTCCCACAGGTAACACTGAAGCTTTCTTT.

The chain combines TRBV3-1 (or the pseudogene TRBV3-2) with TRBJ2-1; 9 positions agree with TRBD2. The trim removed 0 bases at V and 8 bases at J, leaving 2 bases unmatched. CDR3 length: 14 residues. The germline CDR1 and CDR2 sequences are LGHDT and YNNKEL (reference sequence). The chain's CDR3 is CASSQDWTSDEQFF. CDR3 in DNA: TGTGCCAGCAGCCAAGATTGGACTAGCGATGAGCAGTTCTTC.

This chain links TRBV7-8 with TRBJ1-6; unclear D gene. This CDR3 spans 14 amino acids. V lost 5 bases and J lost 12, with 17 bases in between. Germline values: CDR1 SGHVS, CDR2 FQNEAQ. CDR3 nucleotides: TGTGCCAGCAGCGTCGACGAGAACGGGTTACCCCTCCACTTT. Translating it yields CASSVDENGLPLHF.

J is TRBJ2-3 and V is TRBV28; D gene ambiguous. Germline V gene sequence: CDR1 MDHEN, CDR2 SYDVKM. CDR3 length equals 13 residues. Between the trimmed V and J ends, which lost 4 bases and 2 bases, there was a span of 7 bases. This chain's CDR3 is CASSSTLTDTQYF. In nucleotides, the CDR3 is TGTGCCAGCAGTTCGACACTCACAGATACGCAGTATTTT.

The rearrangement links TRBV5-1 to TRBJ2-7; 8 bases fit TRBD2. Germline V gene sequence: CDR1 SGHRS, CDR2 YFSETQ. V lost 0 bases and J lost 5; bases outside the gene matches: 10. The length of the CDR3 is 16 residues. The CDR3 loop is CASSLAASGFPHEQYF. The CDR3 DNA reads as TGCGCCAGCAGCTTGGCCGCTAGCGGGTTTCCCCACGAGCAGTACTTC. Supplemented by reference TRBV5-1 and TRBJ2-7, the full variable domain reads KAGVTQTPRYLIKTRGQQVTLSCSPISGHRSVSWYQQTPGQGLQFLFEYFSETQRNKGNFPGRFSGRQFSNSRSEMNVSTLELGDSALYLCASSLAASGFPHEQYFGPGTRLTVT.

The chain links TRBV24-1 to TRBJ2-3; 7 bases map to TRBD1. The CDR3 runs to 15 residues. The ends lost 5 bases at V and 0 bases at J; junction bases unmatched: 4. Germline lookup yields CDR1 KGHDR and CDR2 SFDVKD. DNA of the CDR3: TGTGCCACCAGTGGAGGGGGCAGTAGCACAGATACGCAGTATTTT. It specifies CATSGGGSSTDTQYF.

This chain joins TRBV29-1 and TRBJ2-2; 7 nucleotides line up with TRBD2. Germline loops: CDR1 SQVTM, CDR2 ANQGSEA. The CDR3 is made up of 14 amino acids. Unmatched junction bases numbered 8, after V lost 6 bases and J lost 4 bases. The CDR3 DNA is TGCAGCGTACATCGGGACTACCCCACCGGGGAGCTGTTTTTT. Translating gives CSVHRDYPTGELFF.

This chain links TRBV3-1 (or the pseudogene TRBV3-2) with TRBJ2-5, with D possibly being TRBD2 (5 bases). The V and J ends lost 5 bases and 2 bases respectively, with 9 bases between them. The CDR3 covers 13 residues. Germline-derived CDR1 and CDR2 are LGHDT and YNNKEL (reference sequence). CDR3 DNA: TGTGCCAGCAGCACGAGCGGACAAGAGACCCAGTACTTC. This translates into CASSTSGQETQYF.

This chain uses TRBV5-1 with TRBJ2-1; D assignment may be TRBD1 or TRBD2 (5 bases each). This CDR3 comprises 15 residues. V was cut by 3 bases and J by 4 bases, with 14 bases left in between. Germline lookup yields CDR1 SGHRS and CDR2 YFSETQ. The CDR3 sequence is CASSSDLGVYNEQFF. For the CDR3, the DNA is TGCGCCAGCAGCTCGGACCTGGGGGTATACAATGAGCAGTTCTTC. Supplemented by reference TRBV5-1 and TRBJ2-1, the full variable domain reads KAGVTQTPRYLIKTRGQQVTLSCSPISGHRSVSWYQQTPGQGLQFLFEYFSETQRNKGNFPGRFSGRQFSNSRSEMNVSTLELGDSALYLCASSSDLGVYNEQFFGPGTRLTVL.

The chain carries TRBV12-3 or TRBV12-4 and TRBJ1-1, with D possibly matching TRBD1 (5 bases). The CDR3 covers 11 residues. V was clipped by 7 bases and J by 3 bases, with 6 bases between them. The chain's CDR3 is CASTGYTEAFF. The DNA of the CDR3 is TGTGCCAGCACAGGGTACACTGAAGCTTTCTTT.

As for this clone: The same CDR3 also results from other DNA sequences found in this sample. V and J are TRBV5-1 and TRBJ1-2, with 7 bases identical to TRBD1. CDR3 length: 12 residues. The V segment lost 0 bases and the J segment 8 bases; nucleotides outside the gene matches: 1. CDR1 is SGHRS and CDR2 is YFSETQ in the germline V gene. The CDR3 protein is CASSLGQGGYTF. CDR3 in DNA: TGCGCCAGCAGCTTGGGACAGGGCGGCTACACCTTC.

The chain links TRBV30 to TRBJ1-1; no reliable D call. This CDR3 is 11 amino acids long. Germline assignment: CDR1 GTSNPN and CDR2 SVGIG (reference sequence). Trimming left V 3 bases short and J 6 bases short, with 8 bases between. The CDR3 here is CAWRRLSEAFF. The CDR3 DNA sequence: TGTGCCTGGAGAAGGCTTTCTGAAGCTTTCTTT.

The CDR3 region has the DNA TGTGCCAGCAGTTCAAGACTAAGGACTAGCGGGAACGGAAACAATGAGCAGTTCTTC. Translated, it gives CASSSRLRTSGNGNNEQFF. The V call is TRBV27, the J call TRBJ2-1; the match to TRBD2 covers 12 bases. Looked up from germline, CDR1 is MNHEY and CDR2 is SMNVEV (reference sequence). This CDR3 is 19 amino acids long. V shed 4 bases, J shed 5 bases, and the junction held 15 bases outside the gene matches.

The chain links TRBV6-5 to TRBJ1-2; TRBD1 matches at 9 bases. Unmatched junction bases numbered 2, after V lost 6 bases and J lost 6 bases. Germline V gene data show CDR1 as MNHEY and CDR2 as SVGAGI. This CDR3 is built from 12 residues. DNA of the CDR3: TGTGCCAGCAGACGACAGGGGGATGGCTACACCTTC. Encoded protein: CASRRQGDGYTF.

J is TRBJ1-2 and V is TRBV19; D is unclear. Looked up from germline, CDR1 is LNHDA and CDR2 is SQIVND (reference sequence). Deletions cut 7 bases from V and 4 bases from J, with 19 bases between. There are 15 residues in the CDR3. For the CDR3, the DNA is TGTGCCAGTACCGCACCCTTAGGGCGGACCTATGGCTACACCTTC. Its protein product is CASTAPLGRTYGYTF. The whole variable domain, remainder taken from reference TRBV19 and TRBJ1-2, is DGGITQSPKYLFRKEGQNVTLSCEQNLNHDAMYWYRQDPGQGLRLIYYSQIVNDFQKGDIAEGYSVSREKKESFPLTVTSAQKNPTAFYLCASTAPLGRTYGYTFGSGTRLTVV.

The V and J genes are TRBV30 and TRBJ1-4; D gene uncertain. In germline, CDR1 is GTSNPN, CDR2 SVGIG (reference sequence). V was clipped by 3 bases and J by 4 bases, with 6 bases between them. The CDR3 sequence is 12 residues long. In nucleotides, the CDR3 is TGTGCCTGGAGCGCCCTTAATGAAAAACTGTTTTTT. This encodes CAWSALNEKLFF.